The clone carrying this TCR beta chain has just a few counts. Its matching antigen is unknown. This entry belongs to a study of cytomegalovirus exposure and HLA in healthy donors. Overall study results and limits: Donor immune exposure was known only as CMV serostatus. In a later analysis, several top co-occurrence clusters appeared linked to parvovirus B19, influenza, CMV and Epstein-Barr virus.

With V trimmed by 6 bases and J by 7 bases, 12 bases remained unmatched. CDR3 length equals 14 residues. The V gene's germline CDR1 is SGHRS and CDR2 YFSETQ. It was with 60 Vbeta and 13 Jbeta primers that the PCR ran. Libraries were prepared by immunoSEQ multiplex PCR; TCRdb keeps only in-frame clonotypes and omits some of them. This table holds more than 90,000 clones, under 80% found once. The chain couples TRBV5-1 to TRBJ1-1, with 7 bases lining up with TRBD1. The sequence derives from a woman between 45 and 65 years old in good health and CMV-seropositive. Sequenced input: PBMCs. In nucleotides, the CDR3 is TGCGCCAGCATGCTCGACGGGACAGCTCTTGAAGCTTTCTTT. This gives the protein CASMLDGTALEAFF.